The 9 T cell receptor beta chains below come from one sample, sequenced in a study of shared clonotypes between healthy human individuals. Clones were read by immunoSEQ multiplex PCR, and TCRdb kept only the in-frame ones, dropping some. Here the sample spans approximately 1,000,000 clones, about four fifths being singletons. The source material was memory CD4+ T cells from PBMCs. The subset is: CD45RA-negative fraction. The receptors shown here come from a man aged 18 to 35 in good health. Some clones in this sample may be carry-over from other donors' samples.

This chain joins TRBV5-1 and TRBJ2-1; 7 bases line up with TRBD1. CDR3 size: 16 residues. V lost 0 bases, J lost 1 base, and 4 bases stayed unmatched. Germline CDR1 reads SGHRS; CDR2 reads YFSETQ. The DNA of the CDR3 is TGCGCCAGCAGCTTGGGACAGGGCAAATCCTACAATGAGCAGTTCTTC. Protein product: CASSLGQGKSYNEQFF.

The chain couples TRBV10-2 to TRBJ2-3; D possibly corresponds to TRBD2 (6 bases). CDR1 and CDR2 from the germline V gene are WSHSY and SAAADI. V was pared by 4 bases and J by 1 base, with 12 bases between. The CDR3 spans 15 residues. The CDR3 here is CASSVGSGRTDTQYF. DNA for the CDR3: TGCGCCAGCAGTGTGGGTAGCGGTCGCACAGATACGCAGTATTTT.

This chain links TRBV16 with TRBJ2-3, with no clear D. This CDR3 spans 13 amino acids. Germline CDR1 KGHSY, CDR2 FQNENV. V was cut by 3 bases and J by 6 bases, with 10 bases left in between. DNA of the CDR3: TGTGCCAGCAGCCAGTTAAACCGTGATACGCAGTATTTT. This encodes CASSQLNRDTQYF. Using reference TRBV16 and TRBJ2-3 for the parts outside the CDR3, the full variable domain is GEEVAQTPKHLVRGEGQKAKLYCAPIKGHSYVFWYQQVLKNEFKFLISFQNENVFDETGMPKERFSAKCLPNSPCSLEIQATKLEDSAVYFCASSQLNRDTQYFGPGTRLTVL.

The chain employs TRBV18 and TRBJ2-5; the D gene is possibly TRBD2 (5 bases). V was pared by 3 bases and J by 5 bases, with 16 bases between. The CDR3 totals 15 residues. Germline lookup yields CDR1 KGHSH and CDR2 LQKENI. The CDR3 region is CASSPASSRWETQYF. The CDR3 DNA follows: TGTGCCAGCTCACCGGCCTCTAGCCGTTGGGAGACCCAGTACTTC.

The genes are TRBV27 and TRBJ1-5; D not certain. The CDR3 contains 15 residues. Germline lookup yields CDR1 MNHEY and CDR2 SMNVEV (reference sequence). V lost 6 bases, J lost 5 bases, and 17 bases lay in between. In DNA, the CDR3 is TGTGCCAGCAGCATCCCCGAGGAGAACTATCAGCCCCAGCATTTT. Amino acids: CASSIPEENYQPQHF.

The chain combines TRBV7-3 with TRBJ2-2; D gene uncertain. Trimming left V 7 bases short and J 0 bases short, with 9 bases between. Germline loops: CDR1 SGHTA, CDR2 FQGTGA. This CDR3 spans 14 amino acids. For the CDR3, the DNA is TGTGCCAGCAAATTTAACGCGAACACCGGGGAGCTGTTTTTT. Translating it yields CASKFNANTGELFF.

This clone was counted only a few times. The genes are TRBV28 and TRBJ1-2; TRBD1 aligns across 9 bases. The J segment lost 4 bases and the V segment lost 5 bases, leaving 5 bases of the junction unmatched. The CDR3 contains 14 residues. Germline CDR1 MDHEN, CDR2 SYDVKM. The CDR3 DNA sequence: TGTGCCAGCAGTGCCCCGGGACAGGGCTATGGCTACACCTTC. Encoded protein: CASSAPGQGYGYTF.

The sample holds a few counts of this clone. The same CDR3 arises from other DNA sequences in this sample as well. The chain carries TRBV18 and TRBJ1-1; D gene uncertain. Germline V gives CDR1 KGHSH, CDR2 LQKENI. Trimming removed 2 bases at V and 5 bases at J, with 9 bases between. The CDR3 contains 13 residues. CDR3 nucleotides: TGTGCCAGCTCACCAGAACAACGGACTGAAGCTTTCTTT. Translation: CASSPEQRTEAFF. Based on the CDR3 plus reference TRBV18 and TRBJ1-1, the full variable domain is NAGVMQNPRHLVRRRGQEARLRCSPMKGHSHVYWYRQLPEEGLKFMVYLQKENIIDESGMPKERFSAEFPKEGPSILRIQQVVRGDSAAYFCASSPEQRTEAFFGQGTRLTVV.

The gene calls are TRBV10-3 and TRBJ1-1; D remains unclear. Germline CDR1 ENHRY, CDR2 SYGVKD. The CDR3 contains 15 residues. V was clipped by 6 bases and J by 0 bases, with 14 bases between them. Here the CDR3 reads CAIRRPGDMNTEAFF. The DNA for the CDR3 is TGTGCCATCAGACGCCCAGGTGATATGAACACTGAAGCTTTCTTT.